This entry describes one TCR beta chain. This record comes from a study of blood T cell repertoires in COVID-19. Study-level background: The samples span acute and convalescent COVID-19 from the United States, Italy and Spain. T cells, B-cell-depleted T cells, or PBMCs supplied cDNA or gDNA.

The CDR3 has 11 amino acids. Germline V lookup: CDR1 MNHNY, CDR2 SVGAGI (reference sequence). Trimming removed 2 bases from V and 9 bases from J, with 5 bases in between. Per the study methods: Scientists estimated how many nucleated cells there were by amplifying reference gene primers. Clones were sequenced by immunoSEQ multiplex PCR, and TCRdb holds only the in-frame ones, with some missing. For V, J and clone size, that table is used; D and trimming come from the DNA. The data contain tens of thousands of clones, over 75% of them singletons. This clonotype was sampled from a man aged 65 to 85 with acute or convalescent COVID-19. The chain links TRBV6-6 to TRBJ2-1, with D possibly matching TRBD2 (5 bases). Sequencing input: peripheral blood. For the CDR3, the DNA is TGTGCCAGCAGTTACGAGGGTGAGCAGTTCTTC. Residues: CASSYEGEQFF.